Below, 5 T cell receptor beta chains from the same sample are listed, as sequenced in a study of T cell repertoires in cytomegalovirus infection (dated by TCRdb to about 2019). Sequencer: Illumina HiSeq 1500. TCRdb reworked the public reads: Q25 trimming with fastp, MiXCR clone assembly, productive beta chains retained. Rows with a matching CDR3 protein are joined into one entry that keeps the most common DNA and genes. The sample table holds 250,000 to 300,000 distinct CDR3 sequences, of which over 20% were seen once. The ten largest clones take up around 14% of the sample. Sequencing input: PBMCs. The receptors were gathered from a human donor in good health (CMV status not recorded). Some clones in this sample may be carry-over from other donors' samples.

Many counts were recorded for this clonotype. The chain recombines TRBV11-2 with TRBJ2-2, with TRBD2 matching 8 bases. Germline CDR1 and CDR2: SGHAT and FQNNGV. The CDR3 spans 17 residues. V lost 5 bases to trimming and J lost 0 bases; unmatched junction nucleotides: 8. CDR3 DNA sequence: TGTGCCAGCAGCACCCCCGCGGGAGGTTCGAACACCGGGGAGCTGTTTTTT. This encodes CASSTPAGGSNTGELFF.

A word on this clonotype: This clone may be a read error of a much larger clone one base away. The chain combines TRBV7-4 with TRBJ1-2, with a weak D call TRBD1 (6 bases). V dropped 5 bases and J dropped 3 bases, with 22 bases sitting between them. There are 17 residues in the CDR3. Germline V gives CDR1 SGHVT, CDR2 SQSDAQ. The chain's CDR3 is CASSQRGHGQSYYGYTF. CDR3 nucleotides: TGTGCCAGCAGCCAACGGGGACATGGGCAGAGTTACTATGGCTACACCTTC.

This clonotype was observed many times. CDR3 sequence reads: CASSLFPQETQYF. CDR3 coding DNA: TGTGCCAGCAGCTTATTCCCACAAGAGACCCAGTACTTC. The genes are TRBV7-8 and TRBJ2-5; D is unclear. Germline V gene lookup returns CDR1 SGHVS and CDR2 FQNEAQ. V lost 2 bases to trimming and J lost 2 bases, with 6 bases between them. This CDR3 has 13 residues.

This clonotype was observed once. The chain carries TRBV20-1 and TRBJ1-1; D possibly corresponds to TRBD1 (6 bases). V was trimmed by 4 bases and J by 3 bases, leaving 18 bases between them. This CDR3 region has 15 residues. Germline V CDR1 and CDR2: DFQATT, SNEGSKA (reference sequence). The CDR3 bases are TGCAGTGCTACCCTCCCCCTTGGGGGCTACACTGAAGCTTTCTTT. Its translation is CSATLPLGGYTEAFF.

This clonotype was counted a few times. J is TRBJ2-7 and V is TRBV29-1; D gene ambiguous. The length of the CDR3 is 13 residues. The V end lost 2 bases, the J end lost 0 bases, and 8 bases lay between the germline ends. Germline assignment: CDR1 SQVTM and CDR2 ANQGSEA. The CDR3 spells CSVEIGNSYEQYF. DNA of the CDR3: TGCAGCGTTGAAATAGGCAACTCCTACGAGCAGTACTTC.